These 18 T cell receptor beta chains share one sample of origin, sequenced in a study of T cells in localized non-small cell lung cancer. Here immunoSEQ multiplex PCR was the method, and the copy in TCRdb shows in-frame clones only, minus some. There are approximately 140,000 clones in the sample; 89% occur only once, and approximately 1.5% lies in the top ten. The sample here was peripheral blood, taken before any cancer treatment. All receptors come from a female donor over 55 with stage I lung adenocarcinoma.

This CDR3 is CASMGGTSSYNEQFF. The CDR3 region has the DNA TGTGCCAGCATGGGCGGCACGAGCTCCTACAATGAGCAGTTCTTC. V usage is TRBV6-6 and J usage is TRBJ2-1, with D uncertain. The V end lost 7 bases, the J end lost 0 bases, and 13 bases lay between the germline ends. Per the germline V gene, CDR1 is MNHNY and CDR2 is SVGAGI (reference sequence). The CDR3 sequence is 15 residues long.

This chain joins TRBV19 and TRBJ1-2, with TRBD1 identical over 10 bases. In germline, CDR1 is LNHDA, CDR2 SQIVND (reference sequence). This CDR3 is built from 18 residues. Unmatched junction bases numbered 16, after V lost 7 bases and J lost 2 bases. The DNA for the CDR3 is TGTGCCAGTAATCCCCGGGACAGGGGAAGGGCGCCGAACTATGGCTACACCTTC. Its translation is CASNPRDRGRAPNYGYTF.

The chain combines TRBV7-9 with TRBJ2-5, with D tentatively TRBD1 or TRBD2 (5 bases each). This CDR3 comprises 13 residues. V shed 8 bases and J shed 5 bases, with 15 bases lying between them. Germline values: CDR1 SEHNR, CDR2 FQNEAQ (reference sequence). The CDR3 bases are TGTGCCAGCCGCGAGGGGTTGGGGGAGACCCAGTACTTC. This translates into CASREGLGETQYF.

The sample holds one count of this clone. Within the sample, other DNA sequences also encode this same CDR3. This sequence joins TRBV7-2 and TRBJ2-7; possibly TRBD2 for D (5 bases). V dropped 5 bases and J dropped 7 bases, with 9 bases sitting between them. The CDR3 has 11 amino acids. Germline V gene sequence: CDR1 SGHTA, CDR2 FQGNSA. The DNA of the CDR3 is TGTGCCAGCAGCACGGACTCAGAGCAGTACTTC. It translates to CASSTDSEQYF.

V gene TRBV19 combines with J gene TRBJ2-7; possibly TRBD2 for D (5 bases). In germline, CDR1 is LNHDA, CDR2 SQIVND (reference sequence). This CDR3 has 12 amino acids. Trimming removed 6 bases at V and 3 bases at J, with 9 bases between. The CDR3 DNA is TGTGCCAGTAGCCCCACTAGCTACGAGCAGTACTTC. Residues: CASSPTSYEQYF.

The chain joins TRBV5-1 to TRBJ1-2; 8 bases are shared with TRBD1. Germline lookup yields CDR1 SGHRS and CDR2 YFSETQ. The CDR3 totals 16 residues. J gave up 7 bases and V 2 bases, and 13 bases lay outside the gene matches. Here the CDR3 reads CASSFTIGQGGGGYTF. CDR3 bases: TGCGCCAGCAGCTTCACCATCGGACAGGGCGGTGGTGGCTACACCTTC.

The chain combines TRBV6-1 with TRBJ1-5; TRBD1 agrees at 7 bases. Germline trimming cut 4 bases from V and 4 bases from J; bases unmatched to any gene: 10. The CDR3 is 16 amino acids. CDR1 and CDR2 from the germline V gene are MNHNS and SASEGT. The CDR3 nucleotides are TGTGCCAGCAGTGCCGAGACAGGGCGGATGAATCAGCCCCAGCATTTT. Translating gives CASSAETGRMNQPQHF.

The chain employs TRBV29-1 and TRBJ2-7; 14 bases match TRBD2. Trimming at V came to 2 bases and at J to 5 bases, leaving 2 bases not matched to a gene. This CDR3 spans 14 amino acids. Germline values: CDR1 SQVTM, CDR2 ANQGSEA. The CDR3 sequence: CSVERTSGRNEQYF. The CDR3, as DNA: TGCAGCGTTGAAAGGACTAGCGGGAGGAACGAGCAGTACTTC.

The gene calls are TRBV5-1 and TRBJ2-5; possible D gene TRBD2, 5 bases. V shed 4 bases and J shed 0 bases, with 13 bases lying between them. CDR3 length: 15 residues. The germline CDR1 and CDR2 sequences are SGHRS and YFSETQ. Here the CDR3 reads CASSEGQGYQETQYF. CDR3 in DNA: TGCGCCAGCAGCGAGGGTCAAGGTTACCAAGAGACCCAGTACTTC.

The chain links TRBV28 to TRBJ2-2; TRBD1 matches at 7 bases. Trimming cost V 9 bases and J 2 bases; bases outside gene matches: 12. This CDR3 has 16 amino acids. CDR1 and CDR2 (germline): MDHEN, SYDVKM. The CDR3 sequence is CASSSRDSKNTGELFF. DNA of the CDR3: TGTGCCAGTTCATCCCGGGACAGTAAAAACACCGGGGAGCTGTTTTTT. The full variable domain, with the rest looked up from reference TRBV28 and TRBJ2-2, is DVKVTQSSRYLVKRTGEKVFLECVQDMDHENMFWYRQDPGLGLRLIYFSYDVKMKEKGDIPEGYSVSREKKERFSLILESASTNQTSMYLCASSSRDSKNTGELFFGEGSRLTVL.

V and J are TRBV28 and TRBJ2-5; weak D call: TRBD1 (6 bases). The CDR3 has 15 residues. The V end was cut by 3 bases, the J end by 5 bases, with 16 bases between. Germline V CDR1 and CDR2: MDHEN, SYDVKM. The CDR3 sequence is CASSFMLGAGETQYF. In nucleotides, the CDR3 is TGTGCCAGCAGTTTTATGTTGGGGGCAGGGGAGACCCAGTACTTC. Full variable domain (outside the CDR3, taken from reference TRBV28 and TRBJ2-5): DVKVTQSSRYLVKRTGEKVFLECVQDMDHENMFWYRQDPGLGLRLIYFSYDVKMKEKGDIPEGYSVSREKKERFSLILESASTNQTSMYLCASSFMLGAGETQYFGPGTRLLVL.

The V call is TRBV19, the J call TRBJ1-2; D gene uncertain. There are 14 residues in the CDR3. Trimming removed 6 bases from V and 2 bases from J, with 13 bases in between. The germline gives CDR1 LNHDA, CDR2 SQIVND (reference sequence). Here the CDR3 reads CASSRPPRNYGYTF. The DNA for the CDR3 is TGTGCCAGTAGCCGACCCCCCAGGAACTATGGCTACACCTTC.

This sequence joins TRBV30 and TRBJ1-1; 10 bases map to TRBD1. This CDR3 is built from 16 residues. The J segment lost 1 base and the V segment lost 3 bases, leaving 8 bases of the junction unmatched. CDR1 GTSNPN and CDR2 SVGIG come from the germline V gene (reference sequence). The CDR3 reads CAWRVGDRGRNTEAFF. The CDR3 region has the DNA TGTGCCTGGAGGGTAGGGGACAGGGGAAGGAACACTGAAGCTTTCTTT.

The rearrangement links TRBV15 to TRBJ2-3, with D possibly being TRBD1 or TRBD2 (6 bases each). V lost 2 bases to trimming and J lost 6 bases, with 15 bases between them. CDR1 and CDR2 (germline): LNHNV, YYDKDF (reference sequence). The CDR3 has 15 residues. Here the CDR3 reads CATSRSDRGGDTQYF. Here the CDR3 DNA reads TGTGCCACCAGCAGAAGTGACAGAGGGGGGGATACGCAGTATTTT.

The chain employs TRBV25-1 and TRBJ2-1, with D perhaps TRBD2 (6 bases). Trimming stripped 7 bases from V and 3 bases from J, with 10 bases between. CDR3 length: 13 residues. CDR1 and CDR2 (germline): MGHDK, SYGVNS. Written as DNA, the CDR3 is TGTGCCAGCAACGGAGGGAGCTACAATGAGCAGTTCTTC. It encodes CASNGGSYNEQFF.

V usage is TRBV4-1 and J usage is TRBJ1-4; D unclear. Germline assignment: CDR1 MGHRA and CDR2 YSYEKL. Trimming removed 4 bases from V and 7 bases from J, with 1 base in between. This CDR3 is 10 amino acids long. Here the CDR3 reads CASSREKLFF. The CDR3 DNA reads TGCGCCAGCAGCCGTGAAAAACTGTTTTTT.

V gene TRBV5-4 combines with J gene TRBJ2-5, with D possibly being TRBD1 (6 bases). The CDR3 extends over 14 amino acids. V was trimmed by 2 bases and J by 0 bases, leaving 8 bases between them. Germline V CDR1 and CDR2: SGHNT, YYREEE (reference sequence). CDR3 DNA sequence: TGTGCCAGCAGCTTCGGACAGTACCAAGAGACCCAGTACTTC. Translating gives CASSFGQYQETQYF.

In its sample, this clone was seen once. This chain uses TRBV6-1 with TRBJ1-3; the D is unclear. The germline CDR1 and CDR2 sequences are MNHNS and SASEGT. Trimming removed 9 bases from V and 3 bases from J, with 12 bases in between. The CDR3 runs to 13 residues. CDR3 residues: CASTTLGGNTIYF. In nucleotides, the CDR3 is TGTGCCAGTACAACGCTGGGTGGAAACACCATATATTTT.